These 29 T cell receptor beta chains were sequenced from one sample in a study of OX40 agonist ivuxolimab in advanced cancers. Assay: immunoSEQ multiplex PCR; the TCRdb copy retains only in-frame clones and omits some. The sample includes tens of thousands of clones, about 80% seen only once; the top ten take under 7%. The sample in question was CD4+ or CD8+ T cells sorted from blood, obtained in a trial of the OX40 agonist ivuxolimab. The receptor set was obtained from an adult with an advanced solid tumor such as melanoma, head and neck, liver or kidney cancer.

CDR3 residues: CASKPGGQPQHF. The CDR3 nucleotides read TGTGCCAGCAAACCAGGGGGTCAGCCCCAGCATTTT. This chain uses TRBV28 with TRBJ1-5; the match to TRBD1 covers 7 bases. Germline trimming cut 7 bases from V and 6 bases from J; bases unmatched to any gene: 3. Per germline, CDR1 MDHEN and CDR2 SYDVKM. CDR3 length: 12 amino acids. The whole variable domain, filled in from reference TRBV28 and TRBJ1-5, reads DVKVTQSSRYLVKRTGEKVFLECVQDMDHENMFWYRQDPGLGLRLIYFSYDVKMKEKGDIPEGYSVSREKKERFSLILESASTNQTSMYLCASKPGGQPQHFGDGTRLSIL.

The chain recombines TRBV5-1 with TRBJ1-2, with 7 positions matching TRBD1. The CDR3 is 15 amino acids. CDR1 and CDR2 from the germline V gene are SGHRS and YFSETQ. Trimming removed 1 base from V and 2 bases from J; junction bases left unmatched: 5. The CDR3 region has the DNA TGCGCCAGCAGCTTGAATCCAGGGGGGAACTATGGCTACACCTTC. It specifies CASSLNPGGNYGYTF.

V and J are TRBV5-6 and TRBJ2-7, with D perhaps TRBD1 (6 bases). Trimming pared 4 bases from V and 2 bases from J, leaving 10 bases between. The CDR3 spans 13 residues. The germline gives CDR1 SGHDT, CDR2 YYEEEE. The CDR3 sequence: CASSPRGTYEQYF. The CDR3 DNA follows: TGTGCCAGCAGCCCCAGGGGTACCTACGAGCAGTACTTC.

The chain recombines TRBV27 with TRBJ2-3, with 8 nucleotides matching TRBD2. With V trimmed by 2 bases and J by 3 bases, 4 bases remained unmatched. CDR3 size: 15 residues. Germline V gene lookup returns CDR1 MNHEY and CDR2 SMNVEV (reference sequence). The CDR3 DNA reads TGTGCCAGCAGTTTAATGCGACTAGCGACAGATACGCAGTATTTT. The encoded protein is CASSLMRLATDTQYF.

The rearrangement joins TRBV7-2 to TRBJ2-1, with D unclear. V was pared by 0 bases and J by 4 bases, with 13 bases between. CDR3 length: 16 amino acids. Germline values: CDR1 SGHTA, CDR2 FQGNSA. The CDR3 sequence: CASSLAPGEPYNEQFF. As DNA, the CDR3 is TGTGCCAGCAGCTTAGCCCCAGGCGAACCTTACAATGAGCAGTTCTTC.

This clone is a singleton in its sample. The chain joins TRBV18 to TRBJ1-1; unclear D gene. Germline V lookup: CDR1 KGHSH, CDR2 LQKENI. V was clipped by 8 bases and J by 5 bases, with 18 bases between them. CDR3 length equals 14 residues. CDR3 region: CASLAFSLGTEAFF. The CDR3 nucleotides are TGTGCCAGCCTCGCGTTCTCGTTGGGAACTGAAGCTTTCTTT.

The rearrangement joins TRBV7-2 to TRBJ2-5; no clear D gene. The germline V gene has CDR1 SGHTA and CDR2 FQGNSA. Trimming shortened V by 1 base and J by 5 bases, and 8 bases separated the two germline ends. The CDR3 totals 13 residues. The CDR3 nucleotides are TGTGCCAGCAGCTTAGGGGTAGAGGAGACCCAGTACTTC. This translates into CASSLGVEETQYF.

The chain has TRBV5-4 and TRBJ1-2, with no clear D. V lost 4 bases, J lost 0 bases, and 13 bases lay in between. CDR3 size: 15 residues. Germline CDR1 reads SGHNT; CDR2 reads YYREEE (reference sequence). The CDR3 spells CASSPVRGPNYGYTF. The CDR3 nucleotides read TGTGCCAGCAGCCCCGTACGAGGGCCTAACTATGGCTACACCTTC.

The chain joins TRBV28 to TRBJ1-1; 8 bases agree with TRBD1. The ends lost 2 bases at V and 1 base at J; junction bases unmatched: 3. Germline CDR1 is MDHEN and CDR2 is SYDVKM. This CDR3 is built from 15 residues. The CDR3 sequence is CASSLAQGGNTEAFF. DNA of the CDR3: TGTGCCAGCAGTTTAGCACAGGGGGGGAACACTGAAGCTTTCTTT.

In its sample, this clone was seen once. CDR3 sequence: CATGQDEQYF. DNA for the CDR3: TGTGCCACCGGTCAGGACGAGCAGTACTTC. This chain links TRBV7-6 with TRBJ2-5; no reliable D call. The better agreement between TRBJ2-7 and the DNA end casts doubt on the J call. Germline CDR1 reads SGHVS; CDR2 reads FNYEAQ. The CDR3 runs 10 residues.

The CDR3 sequence: CASSTSRDGKKLFF. DNA of the CDR3: TGCGCCAGCAGCACGAGCAGGGATGGCAAAAAACTGTTTTTT. The rearrangement joins TRBV5-1 to TRBJ1-4; tentatively, D is TRBD1 (5 bases). V lost 4 bases and J 9 bases, leaving 16 bases between the germline ends. Germline V lookup: CDR1 SGHRS, CDR2 YFSETQ. CDR3 length: 14 residues.

The rearrangement uses TRBV5-4 and TRBJ1-1, with 9 bases lining up with TRBD1. After removal of 4 bases from V and 4 bases from J, the junction contained 11 bases not matched to a gene. The germline gives CDR1 SGHNT, CDR2 YYREEE (reference sequence). CDR3 length equals 16 residues. The CDR3 sequence: CASSTDRGRIGTEAFF. Written as DNA, the CDR3 is TGTGCCAGCAGCACGGACAGGGGAAGGATCGGCACTGAAGCTTTCTTT.

CDR3 sequence reads: CASSEDRGYNEQFF. In nucleotides, the CDR3 is TGTGCCAGCAGCGAGGACAGGGGATACAATGAGCAGTTCTTC. V usage is TRBV9 and J usage is TRBJ2-1; 9 bases align to TRBD1. Germline-derived CDR1 and CDR2 are SGDLS and YYNGEE. V shed 3 bases and J 4 bases; nucleotides not matched to a gene: 2. The CDR3 length is 14 residues.

V usage is TRBV7-3 and J usage is TRBJ2-3; 9 bases align to TRBD2. Germline CDR1 and CDR2: SGHTA and FQGTGA. Trimming removed 2 bases from V and 5 bases from J; junction bases left unmatched: 5. This CDR3 spans 15 amino acids. The CDR3 loop is CASSLLAGTQDTQYF. Here the CDR3 DNA reads TGTGCCAGCAGCTTACTAGCGGGGACACAAGATACGCAGTATTTT.

The chain uses TRBV5-1 and TRBJ2-5; 12 positions match TRBD1. The V gene end was trimmed by 3 bases and the J gene end by 2 bases; junction bases not matched to a gene: 8. The CDR3 length is 17 residues. The germline V gene encodes CDR1 SGHRS and CDR2 YFSETQ. The CDR3: CASSSGTGGVIQETQYF. The CDR3 DNA reads TGCGCCAGCAGCTCGGGGACAGGGGGCGTCATTCAAGAGACCCAGTACTTC.

The chain has TRBV19 and TRBJ2-7; D remains unclear. Trimming took 2 bases from V and 0 from J, leaving 11 bases between them. The CDR3 has 15 amino acids. CDR1 LNHDA and CDR2 SQIVND come from the germline V gene (reference sequence). In DNA form, the CDR3 reads TGTGCCAGTAGTATATCGCGACGGAGCTCCTACGAGCAGTACTTC. This codes for CASSISRRSSYEQYF.

This clone was detected a few times. This chain joins TRBV7-9 and TRBJ2-3, with D possibly called TRBD1 or TRBD2 (5 bases each). Germline lookup yields CDR1 SEHNR and CDR2 FQNEAQ (reference sequence). CDR3 length equals 15 residues. V gave up 2 bases and J gave up 0 bases, with 9 bases separating them. CDR3 sequence (DNA): TGTGCCAGCAGCTTACTTGGGGGTAGCACAGATACGCAGTATTTT. This encodes CASSLLGGSTDTQYF.

This chain links TRBV2 with TRBJ1-2; D remains ambiguous. In germline, CDR1 is SNHLY, CDR2 FYNNEI. V lost 3 bases, J lost 12 bases, and 14 bases lay in between. This CDR3 region has 12 residues. CDR3 DNA: TGTGCCAGCAGTGAGGGAGGGCCAGACGACACCTTC. Protein sequence: CASSEGGPDDTF.

The chain recombines TRBV7-2 with TRBJ2-2, with D uncertain. Trimming pared 3 bases from V and 6 bases from J, leaving 5 bases between. Germline V gene lookup returns CDR1 SGHTA and CDR2 FQGNSA. The CDR3 runs 12 residues. The CDR3 spells CASSFPPGELFF. CDR3 in DNA: TGTGCCAGCAGCTTCCCCCCCGGGGAGCTGTTTTTT.

The chain joins TRBV5-1 to TRBJ2-5; 8 nucleotides agree with TRBD1. CDR3 length equals 17 residues. The V gene's germline CDR1 is SGHRS and CDR2 YFSETQ. V was pared by 2 bases and J by 5 bases, with 14 bases of the junction left unmatched. The CDR3 is CASSFFPDREILETQYF. The CDR3 DNA reads as TGCGCCAGCAGCTTTTTCCCGGACAGGGAGATTCTGGAGACCCAGTACTTC.

The rearrangement joins TRBV4-3 to TRBJ2-7, with 7 positions matching TRBD1. The CDR3 has 15 amino acids. J gave up 0 bases and V 4 bases, and 6 bases lay outside the gene matches. The germline CDR1 and CDR2 sequences are LGHNA and YSLEER. In DNA, the CDR3 is TGCGCCAGCAGCCCCGGACAGGCCTACTCCTACGAGCAGTACTTC. It codes for CASSPGQAYSYEQYF.

The V call is TRBV27, the J call TRBJ2-1; the match to TRBD2 covers 9 bases. J was trimmed by 4 bases and V by 2 bases; bases with no gene match: 15. The germline CDR1 and CDR2 sequences are MNHEY and SMNVEV (reference sequence). The length of the CDR3 is 19 residues. In DNA form, the CDR3 reads TGTGCCAGCAGTTTACTGCTCGCCGGGATAGCGGGAGAGTACAATGAGCAGTTCTTC. This translates into CASSLLLAGIAGEYNEQFF.

This sequence joins TRBV5-4 and TRBJ1-2; D gene unclear. The V end was cut by 0 bases, the J end by 4 bases, with 13 bases between. The CDR3 is made up of 15 amino acids. Germline V lookup: CDR1 SGHNT, CDR2 YYREEE (reference sequence). This chain's CDR3 is CASSLGSTGLYGYTF. CDR3 DNA sequence: TGTGCCAGCAGCTTGGGCTCGACGGGCCTCTATGGCTACACCTTC.

Only one count was recorded for this clone. The rearrangement joins TRBV2 to TRBJ2-2; D possibly corresponds to TRBD1 (7 bases). The CDR3 is made up of 14 amino acids. Per the germline V gene, CDR1 is SNHLY and CDR2 is FYNNEI. V lost 6 bases and J lost 5, with 13 bases in between. Here the CDR3 reads CASSAGQTTGELFF. The DNA for the CDR3 is TGTGCCAGCAGCGCGGGACAGACTACCGGGGAGCTGTTTTTT. The full variable domain, completed using reference TRBV2 and TRBJ2-2, is EPEVTQTPSHQVTQMGQEVILRCVPISNHLYFYWYRQILGQKVEFLVSFYNNEISEKSEIFDDQFSVERPDGSNFTLKIRSTKLEDSAMYFCASSAGQTTGELFFGEGSRLTVL.

The chain uses TRBV9 and TRBJ2-1; 7 positions agree with TRBD1. The germline gives CDR1 SGDLS, CDR2 YYNGEE. The CDR3 spans 16 residues. V lost 0 bases to trimming and J lost 0 bases; unmatched junction nucleotides: 3. Here the CDR3 reads CASSVGDSNSYNEQFF. The CDR3, as DNA: TGTGCCAGCAGCGTAGGGGACAGTAACTCCTACAATGAGCAGTTCTTC.

The J gene is TRBJ2-1, the V gene TRBV19, with 11 positions matching TRBD2. The CDR3 length is 15 residues. V gave up 6 bases and J gave up 3 bases; unmatched junction bases: 4. Germline V gene lookup returns CDR1 LNHDA and CDR2 SQIVND (reference sequence). This chain's CDR3 is CASRETSGGYNEQFF. In DNA, the CDR3 is TGTGCCAGTAGAGAAACTAGCGGGGGCTACAATGAGCAGTTCTTC. The entire variable domain, with the rest obtained from reference TRBV19 and TRBJ2-1, is as follows: DGGITQSPKYLFRKEGQNVTLSCEQNLNHDAMYWYRQDPGQGLRLIYYSQIVNDFQKGDIAEGYSVSREKKESFPLTVTSAQKNPTAFYLCASRETSGGYNEQFFGPGTRLTVL.

CDR3 amino acids: CASSWDRDTLSYEQYF. CDR3 DNA: TGTGCCAGCAGCTGGGACCGGGACACTCTCTCCTACGAGCAGTACTTC. The chain has TRBV6-6 and TRBJ2-7, with D perhaps matching TRBD1 (6 bases). This CDR3 is 16 amino acids long. Trimming shortened V by 6 bases and J by 0 bases, and 18 bases separated the two germline ends. The V gene's germline CDR1 is MNHNY and CDR2 SVGAGI (reference sequence).

The chain carries TRBV4-3 and TRBJ2-1; no definite D call. The length of the CDR3 is 15 residues. CDR1 LGHNA and CDR2 YSLEER come from the germline V gene. V was pared by 0 bases and J by 3 bases, with 9 bases between. The CDR3 reads CASSQDSSSYNEQFF. The CDR3 region has the DNA TGCGCCAGCAGCCAAGATAGTTCCAGCTACAATGAGCAGTTCTTC.

A few counts support this clone. V gene TRBV30 combines with J gene TRBJ1-6; 7 nucleotides align to TRBD1. This CDR3 comprises 16 residues. Germline V gives CDR1 GTSNPN, CDR2 SVGIG (reference sequence). V lost 2 bases and J lost 7; bases outside the gene matches: 11. The CDR3 region is CAWSLPQTGRNSPLHF. CDR3 bases: TGTGCCTGGAGTCTCCCCCAGACAGGGAGGAATTCACCCCTCCACTTT.